These 10 T cell receptor beta chains were all obtained from the same sample, sequenced in a study of blood T cell repertoires in COVID-19. TCRdb keeps only in-frame clones here, not all; method: immunoSEQ multiplex PCR. The sample has some 150,000 clones, more than 80% seen once. The specimen sequenced was peripheral blood. The receptors were sampled from a woman older than 75 in a cohort sampled during active or convalescent COVID-19.

The rearrangement links TRBV30 to TRBJ1-1, with 7 bases lining up with TRBD1. V dropped 1 base and J dropped 4; count of bases not matched to a gene: 3. Germline loops: CDR1 GTSNPN, CDR2 SVGIG (reference sequence). The CDR3 loop spans 13 amino acids. Here the CDR3 DNA reads TGTGCCTGGAGTGGGGCAGGGGGCACTGAAGCTTTCTTT. It specifies CAWSGAGGTEAFF. Full variable domain (missing parts from reference TRBV30 and TRBJ1-1): SQTIHQWPATLVQPVGSPLSLECTVEGTSNPNLYWYRQAAGRGLQLLFYSVGIGQISSEVPQNLSASRPQDRQFILSSKKLLLSDSGFYLCAWSGAGGTEAFFGQGTRLTVV.

This chain connects TRBV5-1 to TRBJ2-5, with TRBD1 matching 9 bases. Trimming took 6 bases from V and 5 from J; bases not matched to a gene: 14. The CDR3 runs 16 residues. CDR1 and CDR2 (germline): SGHRS, YFSETQ. CDR3 amino acids: CASNHPSWDREETQYF. The DNA for the CDR3 is TGCGCCAGCAACCACCCCAGCTGGGACAGGGAGGAGACCCAGTACTTC.

The gene calls are TRBV7-2 and TRBJ1-3, with 8 bases fitting TRBD1. The V gene's germline CDR1 is SGHTA and CDR2 FQGNSA. The CDR3 has 14 amino acids. V shed 4 bases, J shed 4 bases, and the junction held 3 bases outside the gene matches. Written as DNA, the CDR3 is TGTGCCAGCAGCTCCGGGACAGGCGGAAACACCATATATTTT. Translated: CASSSGTGGNTIYF.

The chain recombines TRBV6-6 with TRBJ2-1; 13 bases line up with TRBD2. Germline V gene data show CDR1 as MNHNY and CDR2 as SVGAGI (reference sequence). The CDR3 has 14 amino acids. V was pared by 6 bases and J by 6 bases, with 2 bases of the junction left unmatched. DNA of the CDR3: TGTGCCAGCAGCAGACTAGCGGGGGGCAATGAGCAGTTCTTC. It specifies CASSRLAGGNEQFF.

The V call is TRBV10-3, the J call TRBJ1-2; 7 bases agree with TRBD1. The CDR3 spans 13 residues. The germline gives CDR1 ENHRY, CDR2 SYGVKD. J gave up 2 bases and V 6 bases, and 3 bases lay outside the gene matches. In DNA, the CDR3 is TGTGCCATCAGGACGGGACAGAACTATGGCTACACCTTC. This translates into CAIRTGQNYGYTF.

V is TRBV28 and J is TRBJ2-5, with D hard to call. This CDR3 region has 12 residues. Germline CDR1 reads MDHEN; CDR2 reads SYDVKM. V lost 7 bases, J lost 3 bases, and 9 bases lay in between. In DNA form, the CDR3 reads TGTGCCAGCACCCAGGCGAAAGAGACCCAGTACTTC. Protein sequence: CASTQAKETQYF.

The chain combines TRBV7-8 with TRBJ1-2; the D gene is possibly TRBD1 (6 bases). This CDR3 region has 14 residues. Germline CDR1 is SGHVS and CDR2 is FQNEAQ. Trimming took 1 base from V and 8 from J, leaving 14 bases between them. DNA of the CDR3: TGTGCCAGCAGCTTAGTAGGGGGGACTAAAGGCTACACCTTC. It yields the protein CASSLVGGTKGYTF.

The chain carries TRBV11-2 and TRBJ1-1; the match to TRBD1 covers 7 bases. Germline CDR1 SGHAT, CDR2 FQNNGV. V dropped 3 bases and J dropped 5; count of bases not matched to a gene: 6. CDR3 length equals 14 residues. DNA of the CDR3: TGTGCCAGCAGCTTTGTCCCAGGGGGTACTGAAGCTTTCTTT. Residues: CASSFVPGGTEAFF.

The chain links TRBV4-2 to TRBJ1-6; 7 bases agree with TRBD1. CDR3 length: 13 amino acids. Germline V gene lookup returns CDR1 LGHNA and CDR2 YNFKEQ. V gave up 4 bases and J gave up 10 bases; unmatched junction bases: 4. The DNA of the CDR3 is TGTGCCAGCAGCCCGAGACAGGGCTCACCCCTCCACTTT. As protein: CASSPRQGSPLHF.

The chain is built from TRBV19 and TRBJ1-1; the D gene is possibly TRBD1 (6 bases). CDR1 is LNHDA and CDR2 is SQIVND in the germline V gene (reference sequence). Deletions cut 3 bases from V and 5 bases from J, with 13 bases between. The CDR3 length is 14 residues. The CDR3 coding sequence is TGTGCCAGTAGTATCAACAGGGTGGGGACTGAAGCTTTCTTT. It encodes CASSINRVGTEAFF.